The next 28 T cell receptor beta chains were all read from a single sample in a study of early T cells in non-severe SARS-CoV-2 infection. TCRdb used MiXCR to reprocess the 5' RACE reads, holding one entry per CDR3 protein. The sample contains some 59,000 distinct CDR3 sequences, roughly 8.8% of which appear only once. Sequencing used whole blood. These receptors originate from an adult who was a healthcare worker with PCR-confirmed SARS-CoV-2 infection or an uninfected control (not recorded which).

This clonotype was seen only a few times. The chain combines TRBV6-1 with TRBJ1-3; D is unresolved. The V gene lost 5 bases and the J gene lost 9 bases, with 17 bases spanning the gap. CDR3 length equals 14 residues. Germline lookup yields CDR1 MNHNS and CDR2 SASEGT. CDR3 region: CASSFRPLEGTIYF. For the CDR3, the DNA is TGTGCCAGCAGTTTTAGACCGCTGGAAGGCACCATATATTTT.

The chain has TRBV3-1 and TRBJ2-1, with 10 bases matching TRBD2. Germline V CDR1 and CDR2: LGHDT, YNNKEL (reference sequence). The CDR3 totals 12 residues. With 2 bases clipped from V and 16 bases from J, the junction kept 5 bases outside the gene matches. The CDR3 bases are TGTGCCAGCAGCCAATCCAGCGGGGGGGCTTTCTTC. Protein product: CASSQSSGGAFF.

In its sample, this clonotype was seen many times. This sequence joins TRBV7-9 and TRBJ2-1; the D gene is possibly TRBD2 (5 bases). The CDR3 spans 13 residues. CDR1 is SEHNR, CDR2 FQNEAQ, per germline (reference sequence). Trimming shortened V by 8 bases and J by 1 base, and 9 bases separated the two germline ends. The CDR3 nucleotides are TGTGCCAGCGGGGAGCTATCCTACAATGAGCAGTTCTTC. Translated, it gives CASGELSYNEQFF.

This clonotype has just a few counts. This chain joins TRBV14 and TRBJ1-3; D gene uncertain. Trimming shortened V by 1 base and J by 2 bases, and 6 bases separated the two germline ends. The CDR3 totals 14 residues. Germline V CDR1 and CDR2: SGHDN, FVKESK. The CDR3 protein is CASSQVFPGNTIYF. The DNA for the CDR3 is TGTGCCAGCAGCCAAGTGTTCCCTGGAAACACCATATATTTT.

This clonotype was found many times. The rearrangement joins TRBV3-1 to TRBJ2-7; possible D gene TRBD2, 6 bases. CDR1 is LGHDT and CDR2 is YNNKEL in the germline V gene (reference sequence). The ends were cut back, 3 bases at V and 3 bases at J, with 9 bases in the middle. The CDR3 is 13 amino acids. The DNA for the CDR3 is TGTGCCAGCAGCCATCACGGGGGCTACGAGCAGTACTTC. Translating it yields CASSHHGGYEQYF.

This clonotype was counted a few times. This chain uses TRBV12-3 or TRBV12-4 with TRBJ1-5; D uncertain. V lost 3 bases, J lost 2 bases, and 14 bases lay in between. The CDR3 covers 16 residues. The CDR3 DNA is TGTGCCAGCAGTTTTACGGTGTCGTCGGGCAATCAGCCCCAGCATTTT. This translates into CASSFTVSSGNQPQHF.

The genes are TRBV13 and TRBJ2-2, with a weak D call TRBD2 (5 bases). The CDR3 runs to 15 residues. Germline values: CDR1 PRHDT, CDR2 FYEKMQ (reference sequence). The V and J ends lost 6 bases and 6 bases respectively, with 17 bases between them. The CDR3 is CASSPDGLGAGELFF. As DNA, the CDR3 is TGTGCCAGCAGTCCTGACGGGCTCGGGGCCGGGGAGCTGTTTTTT.

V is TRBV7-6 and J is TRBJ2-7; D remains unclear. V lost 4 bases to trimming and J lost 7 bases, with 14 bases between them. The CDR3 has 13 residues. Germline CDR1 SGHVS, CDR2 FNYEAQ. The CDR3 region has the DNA TGTGCCAGCAGCTCACAACCGGCTGCGGAGCAGTACTTC. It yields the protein CASSSQPAAEQYF.

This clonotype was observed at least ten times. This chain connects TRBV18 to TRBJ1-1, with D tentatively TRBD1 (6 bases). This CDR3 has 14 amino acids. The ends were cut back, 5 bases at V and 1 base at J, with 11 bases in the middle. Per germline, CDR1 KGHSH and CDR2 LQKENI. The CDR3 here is CASSSGQTNTEAFF. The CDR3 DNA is TGTGCCAGCTCATCAGGACAGACGAACACTGAAGCTTTCTTT.

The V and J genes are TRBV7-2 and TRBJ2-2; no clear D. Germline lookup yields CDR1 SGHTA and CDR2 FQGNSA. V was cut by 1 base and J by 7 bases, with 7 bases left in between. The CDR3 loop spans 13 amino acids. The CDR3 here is CASSLGSGGELFF. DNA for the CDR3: TGTGCCAGCAGCTTAGGGTCGGGCGGGGAGCTGTTTTTT.

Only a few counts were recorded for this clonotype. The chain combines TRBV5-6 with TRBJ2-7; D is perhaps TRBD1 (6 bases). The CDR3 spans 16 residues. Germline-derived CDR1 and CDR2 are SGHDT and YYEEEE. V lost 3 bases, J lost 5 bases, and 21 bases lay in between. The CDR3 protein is CASSYQPGQSRDEQYF. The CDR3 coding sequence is TGTGCCAGCAGCTATCAACCGGGACAATCGAGGGACGAGCAGTACTTC.

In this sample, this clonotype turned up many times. In DNA, the CDR3 is TGTGCCAGCTCACCTAGCCCGACTAGCGCAAACACCGGGGAGCTGTTTTTT. Translating gives CASSPSPTSANTGELFF. This chain uses TRBV18 with TRBJ2-2, with 8 bases fitting TRBD2. CDR1 and CDR2 (germline): KGHSH, LQKENI. V lost 3 bases, J lost 2 bases, and 8 bases stayed unmatched. The CDR3 is made up of 17 amino acids.

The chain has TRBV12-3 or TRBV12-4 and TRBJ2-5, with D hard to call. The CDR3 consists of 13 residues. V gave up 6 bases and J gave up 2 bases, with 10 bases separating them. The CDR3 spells CASSFGPQETQYF. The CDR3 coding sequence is TGTGCCAGCAGCTTCGGGCCGCAAGAGACCCAGTACTTC.

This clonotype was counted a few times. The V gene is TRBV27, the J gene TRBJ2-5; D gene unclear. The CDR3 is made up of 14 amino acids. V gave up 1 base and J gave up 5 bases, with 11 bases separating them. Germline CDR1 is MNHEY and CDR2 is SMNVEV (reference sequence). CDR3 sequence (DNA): TGTGCCAGCAGTTTATATCGATTTGCGGAGACCCAGTACTTC. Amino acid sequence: CASSLYRFAETQYF.

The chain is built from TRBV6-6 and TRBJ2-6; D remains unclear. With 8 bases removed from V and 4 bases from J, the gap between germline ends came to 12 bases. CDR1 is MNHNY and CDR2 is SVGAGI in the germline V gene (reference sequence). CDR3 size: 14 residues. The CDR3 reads CASGSGSGANVLTF. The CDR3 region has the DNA TGTGCCAGCGGGTCAGGCTCCGGGGCCAACGTCCTGACTTTC.

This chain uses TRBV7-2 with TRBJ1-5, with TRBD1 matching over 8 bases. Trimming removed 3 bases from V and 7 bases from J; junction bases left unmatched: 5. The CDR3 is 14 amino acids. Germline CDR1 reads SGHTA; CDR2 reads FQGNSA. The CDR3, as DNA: TGTGCCAGCAGCTTTAAGACAGGGGAACAGCCCCAGCATTTT. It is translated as CASSFKTGEQPQHF.

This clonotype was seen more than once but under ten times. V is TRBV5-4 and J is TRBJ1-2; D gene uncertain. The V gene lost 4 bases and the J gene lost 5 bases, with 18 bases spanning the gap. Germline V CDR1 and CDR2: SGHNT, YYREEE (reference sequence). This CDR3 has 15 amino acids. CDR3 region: CASSPLPGIAYGYTF. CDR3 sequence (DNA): TGTGCCAGCAGCCCCCTTCCGGGGATAGCGTATGGCTACACCTTC.

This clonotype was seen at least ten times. The CDR3 DNA reads TGTGCCAGCAGTTGGTACAATGAGCAGTTCTTC. Protein product: CASSWYNEQFF. V and J are TRBV27 and TRBJ2-1; D call uncertain. Germline V gene data show CDR1 as MNHEY and CDR2 as SMNVEV (reference sequence). The V and J ends lost 4 bases and 4 bases respectively, with 2 bases between them. The CDR3 loop spans 11 amino acids.

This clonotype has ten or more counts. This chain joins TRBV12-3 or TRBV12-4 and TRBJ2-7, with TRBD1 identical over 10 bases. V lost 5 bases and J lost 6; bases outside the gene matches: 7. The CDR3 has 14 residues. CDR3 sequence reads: CASSPGDRGLEQYF. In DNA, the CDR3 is TGTGCCAGCAGTCCTGGTGACAGGGGGCTCGAGCAGTACTTC.

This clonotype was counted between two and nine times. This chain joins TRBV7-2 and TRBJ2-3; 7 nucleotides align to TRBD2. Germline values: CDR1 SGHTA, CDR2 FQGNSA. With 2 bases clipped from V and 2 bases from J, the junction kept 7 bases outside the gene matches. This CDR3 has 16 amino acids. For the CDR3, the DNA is TGTGCCAGCAGCTTAAAAGGCGGGGGACTCACAGATACGCAGTATTTT. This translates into CASSLKGGGLTDTQYF.

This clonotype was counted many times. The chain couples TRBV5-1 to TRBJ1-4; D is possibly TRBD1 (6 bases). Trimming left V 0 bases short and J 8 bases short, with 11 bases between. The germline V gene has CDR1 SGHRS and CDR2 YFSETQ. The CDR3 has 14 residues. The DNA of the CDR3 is TGCGCCAGCAGCTTGGAAGGGGGGAGAGAAAAACTGTTTTTT. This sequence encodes CASSLEGGREKLFF.

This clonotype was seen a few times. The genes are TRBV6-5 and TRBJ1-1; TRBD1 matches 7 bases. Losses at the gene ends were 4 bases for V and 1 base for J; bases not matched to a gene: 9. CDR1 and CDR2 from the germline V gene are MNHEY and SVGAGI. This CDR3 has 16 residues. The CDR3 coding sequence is TGTGCCAGCAGTTTCTCGAGACAGGGCCCGAACACTGAAGCTTTCTTT. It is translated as CASSFSRQGPNTEAFF.

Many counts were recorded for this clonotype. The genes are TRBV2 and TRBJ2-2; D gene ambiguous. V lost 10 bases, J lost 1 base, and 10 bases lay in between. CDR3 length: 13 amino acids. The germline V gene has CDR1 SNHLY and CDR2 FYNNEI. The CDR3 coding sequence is TGTGCCACCGGTCTAGAGAACACCGGGGAGCTGTTTTTT. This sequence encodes CATGLENTGELFF.

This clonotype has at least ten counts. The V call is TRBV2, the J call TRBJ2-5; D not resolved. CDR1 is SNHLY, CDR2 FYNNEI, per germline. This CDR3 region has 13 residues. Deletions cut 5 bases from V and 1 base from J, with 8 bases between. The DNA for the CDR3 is TGTGCCAGCAGTCCTTCGGGCCAAGAGACCCAGTACTTC. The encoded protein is CASSPSGQETQYF.

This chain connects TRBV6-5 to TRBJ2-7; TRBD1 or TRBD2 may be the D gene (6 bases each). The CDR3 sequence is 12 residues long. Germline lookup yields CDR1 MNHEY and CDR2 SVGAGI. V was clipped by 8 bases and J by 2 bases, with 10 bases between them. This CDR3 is CASRGGPYEQYF. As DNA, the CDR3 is TGTGCCAGCCGTGGGGGGCCCTACGAGCAGTACTTC.

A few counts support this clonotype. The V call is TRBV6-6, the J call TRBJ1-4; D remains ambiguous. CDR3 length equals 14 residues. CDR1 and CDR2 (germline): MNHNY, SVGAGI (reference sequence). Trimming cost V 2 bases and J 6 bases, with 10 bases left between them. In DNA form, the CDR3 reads TGTGCCAGCAGTTACATCTCAGAGCATGAAAAACTGTTTTTT. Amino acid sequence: CASSYISEHEKLFF.

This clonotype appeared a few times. CDR3 residues: CASSQAMAGGNEQFF. DNA for the CDR3: TGCGCCAGCAGCCAAGCGATGGCGGGGGGCAATGAGCAGTTCTTC. The genes are TRBV4-1 and TRBJ2-1, with 8 bases lining up with TRBD2. Germline V gives CDR1 MGHRA, CDR2 YSYEKL. V shed 1 base and J 6 bases; nucleotides not matched to a gene: 5. CDR3 length equals 15 residues.

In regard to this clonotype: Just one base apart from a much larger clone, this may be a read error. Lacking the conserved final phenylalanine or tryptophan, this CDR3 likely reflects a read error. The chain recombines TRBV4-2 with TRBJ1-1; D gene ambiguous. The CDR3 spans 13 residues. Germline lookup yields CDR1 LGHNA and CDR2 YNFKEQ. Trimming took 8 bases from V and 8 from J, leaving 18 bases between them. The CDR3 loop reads CASASPSTDEAFL. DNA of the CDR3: TGTGCCAGCGCCAGTCCTTCGACCGACGAAGCTTTCCTT.